This passage covers 3 T cell receptor beta chains from one sample sequenced in a study of response to subunit inactivated influenza vaccine. Each CDR3 protein gets one entry after TCRdb re-called the RT-PCR reads with MiXCR. In the table there are 530,000 or so distinct CDR3 sequences, approximately 12% of which are singletons. Sequencing was performed on PBMCs from blood, taken on the day of vaccination. The receptor source for this set is a man aged 50 to 60 who received an inactivated influenza vaccine.

The chain is built from TRBV10-3 and TRBJ2-2, with a possible D match to TRBD2 (5 bases). The V gene's germline CDR1 is ENHRY and CDR2 SYGVKD. The CDR3 has 15 amino acids. V lost 6 bases to trimming and J lost 4 bases, with 15 bases between them. Here the CDR3 reads CAIRRATPGTGELFF. The CDR3 DNA follows: TGTGCCATCAGGAGGGCAACCCCGGGCACCGGGGAGCTGTTTTTT.

In its sample, this clonotype was seen a few times. This chain connects TRBV2 to TRBJ2-7; 11 positions match TRBD2. The CDR3 has 12 amino acids. J lost 6 bases, V lost 6 bases, and 1 base had no gene match. Germline V lookup: CDR1 SNHLY, CDR2 FYNNEI. CDR3 residues: CASRGLAVEQYF. The CDR3 bases are TGTGCCAGCAGGGGACTAGCGGTCGAGCAGTACTTC.

The rearrangement links TRBV7-9 to TRBJ1-2, with 12 bases that match TRBD1. This CDR3 comprises 17 residues. The J segment lost 3 bases and the V segment lost 5 bases, leaving 10 bases of the junction unmatched. Germline CDR1 SEHNR, CDR2 FQNEAQ (reference sequence). The CDR3, as DNA: TGTGCCAGCAGCCCTAGCCCGGGACAGGGGGCGGACTATGGCTACACCTTC. Protein sequence: CASSPSPGQGADYGYTF. The whole variable domain, remainder taken from reference TRBV7-9 and TRBJ1-2, is DTGVSQNPRHKITKRGQNVTFRCDPISEHNRLYWYRQTLGQGPEFLTYFQNEAQLEKSRLLSDRFSAERPKGSFSTLEIQRTEQGDSAMYLCASSPSPGQGADYGYTFGSGTRLTVV.